These 14 T cell receptor beta chains were all obtained from the same sample, sequenced in a study of cytomegalovirus exposure and HLA in healthy donors. The PCR had 60 Vbeta and 13 Jbeta primers. TCRdb's copy holds only in-frame clones and misses some; the assay was immunoSEQ multiplex PCR. The repertoire has around 92,000 clones, 60% to 85% of them found once; the top ten carry over 15%. Sequenced material: PBMCs. Receptors originate from a man in his sixties in good health and CMV-seropositive.

The chain has TRBV7-9 and TRBJ1-5, with a weak D call TRBD1 (5 bases). There are 14 residues in the CDR3. Between the trimmed V and J ends, which lost 5 bases and 6 bases, there was a span of 14 bases. In germline, CDR1 is SEHNR, CDR2 FQNEAQ (reference sequence). CDR3 in amino acids: CASSGRQGGQPQHF. DNA of the CDR3: TGTGCCAGCAGCGGACGGCAGGGCGGTCAGCCCCAGCATTTT. Filled out from reference TRBV7-9 and TRBJ1-5, the complete variable domain reads DTGVSQNPRHKITKRGQNVTFRCDPISEHNRLYWYRQTLGQGPEFLTYFQNEAQLEKSRLLSDRFSAERPKGSFSTLEIQRTEQGDSAMYLCASSGRQGGQPQHFGDGTRLSIL.

This clone was found once. The V and J genes are TRBV18 and TRBJ1-3; possible D gene TRBD1, 5 bases. The CDR3 spans 15 residues. Between the trimmed V and J ends, which lost 2 bases and 3 bases, there was a span of 11 bases. CDR1 and CDR2 (germline): KGHSH, LQKENI. CDR3 residues: CASSPSGGSGNTIYF. DNA of the CDR3: TGTGCCAGCTCACCAAGCGGGGGGAGTGGAAACACCATATATTTT.

The V and J genes are TRBV9 and TRBJ2-5; 11 positions agree with TRBD2. Germline-derived CDR1 and CDR2 are SGDLS and YYNGEE. The CDR3 is made up of 15 amino acids. V shed 5 bases and J 4 bases; nucleotides not matched to a gene: 7. CDR3 DNA: TGTGCCAGCAGTGAAACCGGGACTAGCGGAGAGACCCAGTACTTC. The encoded protein is CASSETGTSGETQYF.

This clone was detected only a few times. The rearrangement links TRBV12-5 to TRBJ2-1, with D perhaps matching TRBD1 (6 bases). Trimming left V 6 bases short and J 0 bases short, with 15 bases between. The CDR3 totals 16 residues. Germline CDR1 and CDR2: LGHNT and FRNRAP. CDR3 loop: CASGFQGQSSYNEQFF. CDR3 nucleotides: TGTGCTAGTGGATTCCAGGGGCAGAGCTCCTACAATGAGCAGTTCTTC.

The DNA of the CDR3 is TGTGCCAGCAGCCCACGATTAGGAGCGACAGCTAATGAAAAACTGTTTTTT. Protein: CASSPRLGATANEKLFF. This chain connects TRBV4-2 to TRBJ1-4; possibly TRBD1 for D (5 bases). The CDR3 is 17 residues long. In germline, CDR1 is LGHNA, CDR2 YNFKEQ. The ends were cut back, 4 bases at V and 3 bases at J, with 18 bases in the middle.

V and J are TRBV4-2 and TRBJ2-1; perhaps TRBD2 as D (5 bases). Deletions cut 0 bases from V and 8 bases from J, with 11 bases between. Germline V CDR1 and CDR2: LGHNA, YNFKEQ. The CDR3 sequence is 14 residues long. The CDR3 coding sequence is TGTGCCAGCAGCCAAGATCTTATCGGGGATGAGCAGTTCTTC. It translates to CASSQDLIGDEQFF.

This clone came up once. The gene calls are TRBV5-8 and TRBJ1-6; 7 positions agree with TRBD1. The CDR3 sequence is 15 residues long. J gave up 10 bases and V 0 bases, and 7 bases lay outside the gene matches. Germline loops: CDR1 SGHTS, CDR2 YDEGEE. Written as DNA, the CDR3 is TGTGCCAGCAGCTTGGGAGGGACAGTAGGCTCACCCCTCCACTTT. This codes for CASSLGGTVGSPLHF. The full variable domain, rest sourced from reference TRBV5-8 and TRBJ1-6, is EAGVTQSPTHLIKTRGQQATLRCSPISGHTSVYWYQQALGLGLQFLLWYDEGEERNRGNFPPRFSGRQFPNYSSELNVNALELEDSALYLCASSLGGTVGSPLHFGNGTRLTVT.

The J gene is TRBJ2-1, the V gene TRBV7-2; the match to TRBD2 covers 10 bases. V gave up 5 bases and J gave up 4 bases; unmatched junction bases: 5. The CDR3 covers 15 residues. Germline CDR1 and CDR2: SGHTA and FQGNSA. As DNA, the CDR3 is TGTGCCAGCAGCCCGACTAGCGGGCCGTACAATGAGCAGTTCTTC. Translated: CASSPTSGPYNEQFF.

The chain employs TRBV6-5 and TRBJ1-5, with 8 bases that match TRBD1. This CDR3 comprises 15 residues. Germline trimming cut 0 bases from V and 7 bases from J; bases unmatched to any gene: 5. CDR1 MNHEY and CDR2 SVGAGI come from the germline V gene. The CDR3 reads CASSYSGQARQPQHF. The DNA for the CDR3 is TGTGCCAGCAGTTACTCGGGACAGGCTCGACAGCCCCAGCATTTT.

The rearrangement links TRBV9 to TRBJ2-1, with 8 bases aligning to TRBD2. V trimming: 0 bases; J trimming: 4 bases; junction bases outside the gene matches: 6. CDR3 length: 16 residues. Germline-derived CDR1 and CDR2 are SGDLS and YYNGEE. CDR3 sequence reads: CASSVDPGGPYNEQFF. In nucleotides, the CDR3 is TGTGCCAGCAGCGTAGATCCGGGGGGGCCTTACAATGAGCAGTTCTTC.

The rearrangement links TRBV15 to TRBJ1-6, with D perhaps TRBD1 (6 bases). The germline CDR1 and CDR2 sequences are LNHNV and YYDKDF (reference sequence). This CDR3 has 18 residues. Trimming shortened V by 1 base and J by 0 bases, and 13 bases separated the two germline ends. CDR3 region: CATSRVGGLSSYNSPLHF. The DNA for the CDR3 is TGTGCCACCAGCAGAGTGGGGGGGCTCAGCTCCTATAATTCACCCCTCCACTTT.

The chain uses TRBV4-1 and TRBJ2-2, with 11 bases aligning to TRBD2. The CDR3 runs to 17 residues. V dropped 1 base and J dropped 7; count of bases not matched to a gene: 8. Germline values: CDR1 MGHRA, CDR2 YSYEKL. Here the CDR3 reads CASSQGLAGGPNGELFF. The CDR3 bases are TGCGCCAGCAGCCAAGGATTAGCGGGGGGGCCAAACGGGGAGCTGTTTTTT.

J is TRBJ1-5 and V is TRBV7-8; TRBD1 is a possible D gene (5 bases). Trimming shortened V by 5 bases and J by 3 bases, and 14 bases separated the two germline ends. CDR1 is SGHVS and CDR2 is FQNEAQ in the germline V gene. CDR3 length: 15 residues. CDR3 residues: CASSLGHGINQPQHF. The CDR3 coding sequence is TGTGCCAGCAGCCTGGGGCACGGAATCAATCAGCCCCAGCATTTT.

V gene TRBV2 combines with J gene TRBJ2-1, with a tentative D call TRBD2 (6 bases). Trimming took off 4 bases at V and 2 bases at J, with 9 bases between the two ends. Germline lookup yields CDR1 SNHLY and CDR2 FYNNEI. CDR3 length: 14 amino acids. CDR3 sequence reads: CASSVEGTYNEQFF. The CDR3 coding sequence is TGTGCCAGCAGTGTGGAGGGGACCTACAATGAGCAGTTCTTC. Full variable domain (rest looked up from reference TRBV2 and TRBJ2-1): EPEVTQTPSHQVTQMGQEVILRCVPISNHLYFYWYRQILGQKVEFLVSFYNNEISEKSEIFDDQFSVERPDGSNFTLKIRSTKLEDSAMYFCASSVEGTYNEQFFGPGTRLTVL.